The source of this TCR beta chain is a study of beta chain features in type 1 diabetes. In regard to this clone: Its antigen is unknown.

Expressed TCRB transcripts were sequenced because the isolated RNA had all been reverse transcribed beforehand. Repertoires were generated with immunoSEQ multiplex PCR, while TCRdb's copy carries only in-frame clones and drops some. Of 200,000 to 250,000 clones listed, approximately 15% are singletons. The study's findings and limits: Sequencing from cDNA could over-represent high-TCR-expressing cells. Moderately but significantly shorter TCRB CDR3s were found in Type 1 diabetes patients in all four CD4+ subsets. Type 1 diabetes patients had fewer VDJ junction insertions and more deletions. It was among patients, rather than healthy donors, that naive, central memory and Treg TCRB repertoires appeared more similar.

Sorting based on CD45RO/CCR7/CD25/CD127/CD95/CD27 separated CD4+ naive, central memory, regulatory and stem cell-like memory cells. Germline values: CDR1 KGHSH, CDR2 LQKENI. The germline V and J ends were trimmed by 6 bases and 4 bases, with 12 bases remaining between them. This CDR3 has 13 residues. This rearrangement joins TRBV18 to TRBJ2-5, with a weak D call TRBD2 (5 bases). The receptor comes from a man aged 25 to 40 with type 1 diabetes. The specimen was naive CD4+ T cells from blood. CDR3 loop: CASSQLGRETQYF. The CDR3 nucleotides read TGTGCCAGCTCCCAACTAGGCAGAGAGACCCAGTACTTC.